Detailed here is one T cell receptor (beta chain). The sample is drawn from a study of blood T cell repertoires in COVID-19. Study details: Donors in the United States, Italy and Spain gave samples during acute or convalescent COVID-19. PBMCs, B-cell-depleted T cells, or T cells were the source of the cDNA or gDNA that made up the material.

Authors' methods: Amplified reference gene primers provided the basis for estimating nucleated cell counts. The protocol was immunoSEQ multiplex PCR, while the TCRdb copy is restricted to in-frame clones and leaves out a portion. That table gives V, J and clone size, and the DNA gave D and trimming. Here the sample spans approximately 250,000 clones, 84% being singletons. CDR3 length: 18 amino acids. V lost 1 base, J lost 10 bases, and 16 bases stayed unmatched. The germline V gene has CDR1 SEHNR and CDR2 FQNEAQ (reference sequence). This clonotype was sampled from a man aged 45 to 65 with acute or convalescent COVID-19. The sample was peripheral blood. V is TRBV7-9 and J is TRBJ1-4, with TRBD1 matching 9 bases. The CDR3 DNA sequence: TGTGCCAGCAGCTTAGAACTTCTGGCGGACAGGGGACGCGGAAAACTGTTTTTT. Amino acid sequence: CASSLELLADRGRGKLFF.